This T cell receptor (beta chain) stems from a study of cytomegalovirus exposure and HLA in healthy donors. Germline V lookup: CDR1 GTSNPN, CDR2 SVGIG (reference sequence). With 8 bases clipped from V and 4 bases from J, the junction kept 7 bases outside the gene matches. The CDR3 consists of 13 residues. PCR employed 60 Vbeta and 13 Jbeta primers. This table comes from immunoSEQ multiplex PCR, and its TCRdb copy is limited to in-frame clones, with some not included. The sample shows over 60,000 clones, and around 7.2% sits with its ten largest clones. The V call is TRBV30, the J call TRBJ2-5, with 10 positions matching TRBD2. The material sequenced was PBMCs. This clonotype was sampled from a female donor in good health and CMV-seropositive. CDR3 loop: CAGIAGGRETQYF. DNA for the CDR3: TGTGCCGGGATAGCGGGAGGACGAGAGACCCAGTACTTC.